This T cell receptor beta chain is from a study of blood T cell repertoires in COVID-19. This CDR3 spans 16 amino acids. The ends lost 3 bases at V and 5 bases at J; junction bases unmatched: 7. Per the germline V gene, CDR1 is LGHNA and CDR2 is YSLEER. Authors' methods: Quantification of nucleated cells was approximated via reference gene primer amplification. Assay: immunoSEQ multiplex PCR; the TCRdb copy retains only in-frame clones and omits some. From that table come the V and J calls and clone size; the DNA was used to work out D and trimming. The table records roughly 150,000 clones, more than 70% of them present only once.

The specimen was peripheral blood. This clonotype was obtained from a human donor in a cohort sampled during active COVID-19. The rearrangement links TRBV4-3 to TRBJ2-1, with TRBD2 matching 10 bases. The CDR3 loop reads CASSQELAGSHNEQFF. The CDR3 DNA sequence: TGCGCCAGCAGCCAGGAACTAGCGGGGAGCCACAATGAGCAGTTCTTC.